Listed below are T cell receptor beta chains from one sample, sequenced in a study of response to subunit inactivated influenza vaccine. TCRdb fed the RT-PCR reads into MiXCR, producing one record per CDR3 protein. The sample gives around 540,000 distinct CDR3 sequences, approximately 10% of which show up once; roughly 10% is in the top ten. Sample: PBMCs from blood, taken on the day of vaccination. The receptors were sampled from a man aged 50-59 years who received an inactivated influenza vaccine. The CDR3 runs from the conserved cysteine through the conserved F or W. A D gene is named only where the DNA matches it firmly. Some rows mark clone size as missing; the rest say once, few, many or name a class of expanded clone.

clone_size	d_call	v_call	j_call	cdr3_nt	cdr3_aa
-	-	TRBV4-3	TRBJ2-1	TGCGCCAGCAGCCAAGAAGGTCGGGGGACGGTGGTCTTC	CASSQEGRGTVVF
many	-	TRBV15	TRBJ1-2	TGTGCCACCAAAAGGGCTCCCAACTATGGCTACACCTTC	CATKRAPNYGYTF
few	-	TRBV10-3	TRBJ2-3	TGTGCCATCAGTGCGTACCAGGGAAGCACAGATACGCAGTATTTT	CAISAYQGSTDTQYF
many	-	TRBV5-1	TRBJ2-3	TGCGCCAGCAGCTTGGGGCTAGCGACTAGCACAGATACGCAGTATTTT	CASSLGLATSTDTQYF
few	TRBD1	TRBV3-1	TRBJ1-2	TGTGCCAGCAGCCCGATGGGGACAGGGGCTCGGAACTATGGCTACACCTTC	CASSPMGTGARNYGYTF
-	-	TRBV9	TRBJ2-6	TGTGCCAGCAGCGTAGGTTCCATACAGACCTCTGGGGCCAACGTCCTGACTTTC	CASSVGSIQTSGANVLTF
many	-	TRBV6-2/TRBV6-3	TRBJ1-1	TGTGCCAGCAGTTACTCGACGGGGGCTCAAGCTTTCTTT	CASSYSTGAQAFF
few	TRBD1	TRBV20-1	TRBJ2-4	TGCAGTGCTAGAAGGGACAGCAAAAACATTCAGTACTTC	CSARRDSKNIQYF
many	TRBD1	TRBV7-8	TRBJ1-5	TGTGCCAGCAGTTCCGGACAGGGCAATCAGCCCCAGCATTTT	CASSSGQGNQPQHF
few	TRBD2	TRBV28	TRBJ2-7	TGTGCCAGCAGTCTGACCGGACTAGCGGACTCCTACGAGCAGTACTTC	CASSLTGLADSYEQYF
few	-	TRBV27	TRBJ1-1	TGTGCCAGCCGTCCTTCTCGGGGTGTGGAGGGAGGGGTCAACACTGAAGCTTTCTTT	CASRPSRGVEGGVNTEAFF
few	TRBD1	TRBV20-1	TRBJ2-5	TGCAGTGCTAGAGACCGGGACAGGGGAGGGGAGACCCAGTACTTC	CSARDRDRGGETQYF
few	-	TRBV29-1	TRBJ2-2	TGCAGCGTTGTCGAGGGTACCGGGGAGCTGTTTTTT	CSVVEGTGELFF
-	TRBD2	TRBV20-1	TRBJ2-3	TGCAGTGCCGGGACTAGCGGAGGAGGAGATACGCAGTATTTT	CSAGTSGGGDTQYF
many	-	TRBV29-1	TRBJ2-4	TGCAGCGTGTTGAACCCCGCCCCGTATGAAAACATTCAGTACTTC	CSVLNPAPYENIQYF
-	TRBD2	TRBV5-1	TRBJ2-7	TGCGCCAGCAGCCAACCTCCGGGACTAGCGGGCGCCTACGAGCAGTACTTC	CASSQPPGLAGAYEQYF
few	TRBD2	TRBV6-5	TRBJ2-5	TGTGCCAGCAGTTACTTGGGGGGGGACCCGGGGACCCAGTACTTC	CASSYLGGDPGTQYF
-	-	TRBV24-1	TRBJ2-3	TGTGCCACCAGTGATTTAGGGGTCGATGGAGATACGCAGTATTTT	CATSDLGVDGDTQYF
few	-	TRBV7-2	TRBJ1-1	TGTGCCAGCAGCCAGGACTGGTTTTCTAGAGGCACTGAAGCTTTCTTT	CASSQDWFSRGTEAFF
many	TRBD2	TRBV12-3/TRBV12-4	TRBJ2-2	TGTGCCAGCAGAGACCTCGGGGGGGCGGTCACCGGGGAGCTGTTTTTT	CASRDLGGAVTGELFF
-	-	TRBV5-8	TRBJ2-7	TGTGCCAGCAGAACCAGGTACCCCTTGTCGGTCCCTACTTGGGTCTTC	CASRTRYPLSVPTWVF
few	TRBD1	TRBV5-1	TRBJ1-1	TGCGCCAGCAGCGGGGGACAGGGGCACGCTGAAGCTTTCTTT	CASSGGQGHAEAFF
-	-	TRBV5-1	TRBJ1-6	TGCGCCAGCCGTCCGGGACAAGCTAATTCACCCCTCCACTTT	CASRPGQANSPLHF
few	-	TRBV6-5	TRBJ2-2	TGTGCCAAAAGGACGAACACCGGGGAGCTGTTTTTT	CAKRTNTGELFF
-	-	TRBV7-2	TRBJ2-7	TGTGCCAGCAGGGCGGGCCGGGACTTCCACGAGCAGTACTTC	CASRAGRDFHEQYF
-	-	TRBV9	TRBJ2-1	TGTGCCAGCAGCGTAGCGGGGTTCAATGAGCAGTTCTTC	CASSVAGFNEQFF
many	-	TRBV28	TRBJ2-2	TGTGCCAGCAGTTTTATGGCGGGACGCACCGGGGAGCTGTTTTTT	CASSFMAGRTGELFF
few	TRBD1	TRBV7-2	TRBJ1-6	TGTGCCAGCAGCCCAACGGGACAGGGAAGTTCACCCCTCCACTTT	CASSPTGQGSSPLHF
-	-	TRBV7-9	TRBJ1-1	TGTGCCAGCAGCCCTTCGGGGCCGAGGGGCACTGAAGCTTTCTTT	CASSPSGPRGTEAFF